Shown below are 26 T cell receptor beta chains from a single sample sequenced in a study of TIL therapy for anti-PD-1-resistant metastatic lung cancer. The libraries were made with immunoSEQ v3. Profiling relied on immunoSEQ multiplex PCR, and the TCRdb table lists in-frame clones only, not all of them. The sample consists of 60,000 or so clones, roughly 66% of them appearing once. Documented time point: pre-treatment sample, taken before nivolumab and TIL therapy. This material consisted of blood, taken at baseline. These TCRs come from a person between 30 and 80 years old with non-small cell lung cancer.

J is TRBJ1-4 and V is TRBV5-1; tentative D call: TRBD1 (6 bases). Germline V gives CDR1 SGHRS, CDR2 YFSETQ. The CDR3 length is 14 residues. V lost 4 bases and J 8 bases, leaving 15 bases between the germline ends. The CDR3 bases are TGCGCCAGCAGCCCTGGGACACTCGGGGAAAAACTGTTTTTT. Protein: CASSPGTLGEKLFF.

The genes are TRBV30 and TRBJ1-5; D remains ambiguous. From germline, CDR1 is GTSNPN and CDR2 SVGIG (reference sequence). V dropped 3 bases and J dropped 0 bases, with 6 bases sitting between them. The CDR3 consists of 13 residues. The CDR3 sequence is CAWRSDSNQPQHF. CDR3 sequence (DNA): TGTGCCTGGAGGTCGGATAGCAATCAGCCCCAGCATTTT.

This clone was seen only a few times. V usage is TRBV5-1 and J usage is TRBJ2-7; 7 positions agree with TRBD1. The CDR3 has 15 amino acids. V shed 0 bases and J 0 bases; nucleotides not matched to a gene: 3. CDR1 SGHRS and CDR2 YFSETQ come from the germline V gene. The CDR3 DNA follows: TGCGCCAGCAGCTTGGAAGGGGACAGCTCCTACGAGCAGTACTTC. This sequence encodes CASSLEGDSSYEQYF.

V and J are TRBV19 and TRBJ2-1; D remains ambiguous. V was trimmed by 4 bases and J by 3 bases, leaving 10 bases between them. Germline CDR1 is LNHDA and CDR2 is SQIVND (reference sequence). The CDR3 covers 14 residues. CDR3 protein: CASSTVYNYNEQFF. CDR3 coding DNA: TGTGCCAGTAGTACGGTGTATAACTACAATGAGCAGTTCTTC.

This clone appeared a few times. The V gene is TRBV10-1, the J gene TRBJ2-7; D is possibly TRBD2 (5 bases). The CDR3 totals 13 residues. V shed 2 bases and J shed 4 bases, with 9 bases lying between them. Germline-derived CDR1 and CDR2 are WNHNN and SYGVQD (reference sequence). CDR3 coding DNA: TGCGCCAGCAGTGAGGGGAGACAATACGAGCAGTACTTC. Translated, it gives CASSEGRQYEQYF.

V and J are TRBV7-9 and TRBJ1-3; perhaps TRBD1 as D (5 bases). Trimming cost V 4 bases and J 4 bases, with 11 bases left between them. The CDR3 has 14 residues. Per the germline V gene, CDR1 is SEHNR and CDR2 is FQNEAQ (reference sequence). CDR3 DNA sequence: TGTGCCAGCAGCTCCGGGACGTGGGGAAACACCATATATTTT. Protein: CASSSGTWGNTIYF.

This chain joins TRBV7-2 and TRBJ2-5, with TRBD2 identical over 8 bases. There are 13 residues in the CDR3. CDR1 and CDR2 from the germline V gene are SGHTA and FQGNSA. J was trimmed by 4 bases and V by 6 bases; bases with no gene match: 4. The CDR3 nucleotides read TGTGCCAGCAGAAAGACTAGCGTAGAGACCCAGTACTTC. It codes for CASRKTSVETQYF.

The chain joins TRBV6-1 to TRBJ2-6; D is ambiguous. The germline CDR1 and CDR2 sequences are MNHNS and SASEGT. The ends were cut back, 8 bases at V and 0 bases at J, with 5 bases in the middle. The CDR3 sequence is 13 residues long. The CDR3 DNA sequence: TGTGCCAGCCGGGTCTCTGGGGCCAACGTCCTGACTTTC. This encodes CASRVSGANVLTF.

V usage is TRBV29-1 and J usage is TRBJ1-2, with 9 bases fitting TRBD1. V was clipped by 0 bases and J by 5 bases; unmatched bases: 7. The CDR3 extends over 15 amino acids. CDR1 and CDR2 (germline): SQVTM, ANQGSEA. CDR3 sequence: CSVEDPGTGYYGYTF. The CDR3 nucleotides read TGCAGCGTTGAAGATCCTGGGACAGGGTATTATGGCTACACCTTC.

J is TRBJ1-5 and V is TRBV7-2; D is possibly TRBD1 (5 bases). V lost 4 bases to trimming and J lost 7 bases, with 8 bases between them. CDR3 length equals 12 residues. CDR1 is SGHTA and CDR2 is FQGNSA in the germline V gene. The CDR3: CASSYQGQPQHF. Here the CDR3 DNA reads TGTGCCAGCAGCTACCAGGGACAGCCCCAGCATTTT.

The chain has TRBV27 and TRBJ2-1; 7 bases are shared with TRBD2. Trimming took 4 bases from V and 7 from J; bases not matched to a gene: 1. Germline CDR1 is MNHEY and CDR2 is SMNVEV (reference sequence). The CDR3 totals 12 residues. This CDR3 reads CASSWRGNEQFF. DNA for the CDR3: TGTGCCAGCAGTTGGCGGGGGAATGAGCAGTTCTTC.

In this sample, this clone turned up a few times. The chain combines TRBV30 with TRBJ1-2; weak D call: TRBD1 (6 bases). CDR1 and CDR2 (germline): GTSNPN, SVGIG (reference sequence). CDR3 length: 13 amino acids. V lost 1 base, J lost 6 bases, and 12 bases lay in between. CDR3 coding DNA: TGTGCCTGGAGTGCGACAGGTTCGAATGGCTACACCTTC. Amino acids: CAWSATGSNGYTF.

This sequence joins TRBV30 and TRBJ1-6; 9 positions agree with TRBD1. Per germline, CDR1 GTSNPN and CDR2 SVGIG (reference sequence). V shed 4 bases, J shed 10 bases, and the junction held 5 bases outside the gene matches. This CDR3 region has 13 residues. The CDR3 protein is CAWNRDRESPLHF. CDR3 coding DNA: TGTGCCTGGAATCGGGACAGGGAATCACCCCTCCACTTT.

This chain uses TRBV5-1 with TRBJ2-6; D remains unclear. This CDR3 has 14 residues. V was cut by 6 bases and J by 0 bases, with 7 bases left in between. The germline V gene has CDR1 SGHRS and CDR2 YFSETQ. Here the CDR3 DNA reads TGCGCCAGCAAGTTCAACTCTGGGGCCAACGTCCTGACTTTC. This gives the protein CASKFNSGANVLTF.

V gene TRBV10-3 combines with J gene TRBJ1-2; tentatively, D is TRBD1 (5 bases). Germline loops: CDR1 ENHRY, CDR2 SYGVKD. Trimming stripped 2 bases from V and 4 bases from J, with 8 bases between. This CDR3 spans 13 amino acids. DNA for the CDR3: TGTGCCATCAGTGAGGGGACCGGCTATGGCTACACCTTC. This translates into CAISEGTGYGYTF.

CDR3 DNA sequence: TGTGCCCTTAGTCCGGGCACGAACACCGGGGAGCTGTTTTTT. Translating it yields CALSPGTNTGELFF. The V call is TRBV10-3, the J call TRBJ2-2; D not resolved. Germline CDR1 and CDR2: ENHRY and SYGVKD. The V and J ends lost 11 bases and 0 bases respectively, with 13 bases between them. The CDR3 consists of 14 residues.

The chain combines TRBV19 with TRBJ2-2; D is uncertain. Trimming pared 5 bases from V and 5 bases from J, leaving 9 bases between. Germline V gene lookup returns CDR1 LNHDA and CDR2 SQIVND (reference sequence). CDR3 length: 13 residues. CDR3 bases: TGTGCCAGTAGTTTCACTTGGACCGGGGAGCTGTTTTTT. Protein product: CASSFTWTGELFF.

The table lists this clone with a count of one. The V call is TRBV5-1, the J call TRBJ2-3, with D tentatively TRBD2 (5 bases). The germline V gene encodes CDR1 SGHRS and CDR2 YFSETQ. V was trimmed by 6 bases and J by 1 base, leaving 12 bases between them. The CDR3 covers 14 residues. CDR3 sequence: CASKAERRTDTQYF. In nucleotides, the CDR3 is TGCGCCAGCAAAGCGGAGCGGCGCACAGATACGCAGTATTTT.

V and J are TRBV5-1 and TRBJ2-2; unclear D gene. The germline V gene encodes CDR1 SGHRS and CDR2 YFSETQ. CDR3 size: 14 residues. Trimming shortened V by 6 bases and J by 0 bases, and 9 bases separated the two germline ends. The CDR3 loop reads CASKDRTNTGELFF. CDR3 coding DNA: TGCGCCAGCAAAGACCGCACGAACACCGGGGAGCTGTTTTTT.

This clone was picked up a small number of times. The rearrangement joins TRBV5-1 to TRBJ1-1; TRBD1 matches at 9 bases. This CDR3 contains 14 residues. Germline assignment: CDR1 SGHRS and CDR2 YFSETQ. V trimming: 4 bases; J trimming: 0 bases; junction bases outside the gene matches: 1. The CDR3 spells CASSRTGVNTEAFF. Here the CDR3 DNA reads TGCGCCAGCAGCAGGACAGGGGTGAACACTGAAGCTTTCTTT. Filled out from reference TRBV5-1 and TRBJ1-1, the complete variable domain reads KAGVTQTPRYLIKTRGQQVTLSCSPISGHRSVSWYQQTPGQGLQFLFEYFSETQRNKGNFPGRFSGRQFSNSRSEMNVSTLELGDSALYLCASSRTGVNTEAFFGQGTRLTVV.

For the CDR3, the DNA is TGTGCCAGCTCACCAAGGCAGATCACCGGGGAGCTGTTTTTT. It translates to CASSPRQITGELFF. The chain employs TRBV18 and TRBJ2-2; D is unresolved. Trimming cost V 2 bases and J 4 bases, with 8 bases left between them. Germline V gene sequence: CDR1 KGHSH, CDR2 LQKENI. The CDR3 consists of 14 residues. The variable domain in full, completed from reference TRBV18 and TRBJ2-2, reads NAGVMQNPRHLVRRRGQEARLRCSPMKGHSHVYWYRQLPEEGLKFMVYLQKENIIDESGMPKERFSAEFPKEGPSILRIQQVVRGDSAAYFCASSPRQITGELFFGEGSRLTVL.

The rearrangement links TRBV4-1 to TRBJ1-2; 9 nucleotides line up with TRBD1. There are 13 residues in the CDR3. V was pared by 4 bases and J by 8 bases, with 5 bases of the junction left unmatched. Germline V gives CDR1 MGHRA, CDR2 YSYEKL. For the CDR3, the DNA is TGCGCCAGCAGCCTGGGGACAGGGACAGGCTACACCTTC. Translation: CASSLGTGTGYTF.

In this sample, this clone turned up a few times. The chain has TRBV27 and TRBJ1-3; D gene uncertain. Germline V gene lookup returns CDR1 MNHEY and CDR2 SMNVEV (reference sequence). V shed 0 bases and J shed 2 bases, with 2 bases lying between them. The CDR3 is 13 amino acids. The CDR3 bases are TGTGCCAGCAGTTTATCCCCTGGAAACACCATATATTTT. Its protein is CASSLSPGNTIYF.

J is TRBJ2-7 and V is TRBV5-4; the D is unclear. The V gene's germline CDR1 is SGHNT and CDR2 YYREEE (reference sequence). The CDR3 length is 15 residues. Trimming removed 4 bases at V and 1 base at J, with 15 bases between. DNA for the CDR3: TGTGCCAGCAGCGCAGGAAACCGACTGTCCTACGAGCAGTACTTC. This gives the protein CASSAGNRLSYEQYF.

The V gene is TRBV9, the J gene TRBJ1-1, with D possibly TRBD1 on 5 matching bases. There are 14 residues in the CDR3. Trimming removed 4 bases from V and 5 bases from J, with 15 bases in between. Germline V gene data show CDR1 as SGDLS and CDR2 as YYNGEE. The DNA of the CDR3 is TGTGCCAGCAGCTCCGAGAGGGGTTGGACTGAAGCTTTCTTT. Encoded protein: CASSSERGWTEAFF.

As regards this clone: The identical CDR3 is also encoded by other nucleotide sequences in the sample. In nucleotides, the CDR3 is TGCGCCAGCAGCTTTTGGGGCCGGGATACGCAGTATTTT. Translation gives CASSFWGRDTQYF. The chain links TRBV5-1 to TRBJ2-3; TRBD1 might be the D (5 bases). The CDR3 extends over 13 amino acids. Germline loops: CDR1 SGHRS, CDR2 YFSETQ. The V gene lost 2 bases and the J gene lost 6 bases, with 10 bases spanning the gap.